This is a list of T cell receptor beta chains from one sample in a study of shared clonotypes between healthy human individuals. Profiling relied on immunoSEQ multiplex PCR, and the TCRdb table lists in-frame clones only, not all of them. The sample has 1.5 million to 2.5 million clones, approximately 94% seen once. The sequenced material came from naive CD8+ T cells sorted from blood. These receptors all stem from a man in his late teens or twenties in good health. CDR3s include the opening cysteine and the closing phenylalanine or tryptophan. Fields, in order: V gene, clone size, D gene, J gene, CDR3 protein, CDR3 DNA. The D gene is left open where the match is weak. Clone size is not always given. Where it is, it says once, few, many or a class for expanded clones.

V gene: TRBV2
clone size: .
D gene: .
J gene: TRBJ2-1
CDR3 protein: CASRAGGYNEQFF
CDR3 DNA: TGTGCCAGCAGGGCCGGGGGTTACAATGAGCAGTTCTTC

V gene: TRBV5-1
clone size: .
D gene: .
J gene: TRBJ2-4
CDR3 protein: CASRLTYIAKNIQYF
CDR3 DNA: TGCGCCAGCAGGTTGACTTATATAGCCAAAAACATTCAGTACTTC

V gene: TRBV4-1
clone size: once
D gene: .
J gene: TRBJ1-1
CDR3 protein: CASSGTRGHEAFF
CDR3 DNA: TGCGCCAGCAGCGGGACTAGAGGCCATGAAGCTTTCTTT

V gene: TRBV5-6
clone size: once
D gene: TRBD1
J gene: TRBJ2-7
CDR3 protein: CASSFGTVSYEQYF
CDR3 DNA: TGTGCCAGCAGCTTCGGGACAGTGTCCTACGAGCAGTACTTC

V gene: TRBV13
clone size: .
D gene: .
J gene: TRBJ2-2
CDR3 protein: CASSLTNTGELFF
CDR3 DNA: TGTGCCAGCAGCTTAACTAACACCGGGGAGCTGTTTTTT

V gene: TRBV4-3
clone size: .
D gene: .
J gene: TRBJ2-7
CDR3 protein: CASSLTVTYEQYF
CDR3 DNA: TGCGCCAGCAGCCTTACCGTCACCTACGAGCAGTACTTC

V gene: TRBV4-3
clone size: once
D gene: .
J gene: TRBJ2-2
CDR3 protein: CASSQDYASDTGELFF
CDR3 DNA: TGCGCCAGCAGCCAAGACTATGCCAGTGACACCGGGGAGCTGTTTTTT

V gene: TRBV6-6
clone size: .
D gene: .
J gene: TRBJ2-3
CDR3 protein: CASSYPGNDDTQYF
CDR3 DNA: TGTGCCAGCAGTTACCCCGGGAATGACGATACGCAGTATTTT

V gene: TRBV6-6
clone size: .
D gene: .
J gene: TRBJ2-3
CDR3 protein: CASSSTAGSTQYF
CDR3 DNA: TGTGCCAGCAGCTCGACGGCCGGGAGTACGCAGTATTTT

V gene: TRBV14
clone size: .
D gene: TRBD1
J gene: TRBJ2-7
CDR3 protein: CASSIGAGQDEQYF
CDR3 DNA: TGTGCCAGCAGCATCGGAGCCGGACAGGACGAGCAGTACTTC

V gene: TRBV10-2
clone size: once
D gene: TRBD2
J gene: TRBJ2-5
CDR3 protein: CASSPGGVETQYF
CDR3 DNA: TGCGCCAGCAGTCCCGGGGGGGTTGAGACCCAGTACTTC

V gene: TRBV10-3
clone size: .
D gene: TRBD1
J gene: TRBJ1-1
CDR3 protein: CAIRRESGGSEAFF
CDR3 DNA: TGTGCCATTAGACGGGAGTCAGGGGGATCTGAAGCTTTCTTT

V gene: TRBV5-6
clone size: few
D gene: .
J gene: TRBJ2-7
CDR3 protein: CASSLGAGATYEQYF
CDR3 DNA: TGTGCCAGCAGCTTGGGGGCGGGGGCCACCTACGAGCAGTACTTC

V gene: TRBV5-6
clone size: .
D gene: .
J gene: TRBJ1-3
CDR3 protein: CAAGLYLGNTIYF
CDR3 DNA: TGTGCCGCGGGTCTCTACCTTGGAAACACCATATATTTT

V gene: TRBV29-1
clone size: .
D gene: .
J gene: TRBJ2-7
CDR3 protein: CSVEETGQVYEQYF
CDR3 DNA: TGCAGCGTTGAGGAGACAGGTCAGGTCTACGAGCAGTACTTC

V gene: TRBV19
clone size: .
D gene: .
J gene: TRBJ1-5
CDR3 protein: CASSIADKYQPQHF
CDR3 DNA: TGTGCCAGTAGTATAGCGGACAAATATCAGCCCCAGCATTTT

V gene: TRBV11-2
clone size: .
D gene: .
J gene: TRBJ1-1
CDR3 protein: CASRGGGRTEAFF
CDR3 DNA: TGTGCCAGCAGAGGGGGGGGACGAACTGAAGCTTTCTTT

V gene: TRBV18
clone size: .
D gene: .
J gene: TRBJ1-4
CDR3 protein: CASSPPVREGEKLFF
CDR3 DNA: TGTGCCAGCTCACCACCGGTTAGGGAAGGAGAAAAACTGTTTTTT

V gene: TRBV7-9
clone size: .
D gene: TRBD2
J gene: TRBJ2-5
CDR3 protein: CASSPGLAGGQETQYF
CDR3 DNA: TGTGCCAGCAGCCCGGGACTAGCGGGGGGGCAAGAGACCCAGTACTTC

V gene: TRBV9
clone size: .
D gene: .
J gene: TRBJ2-5
CDR3 protein: CASSGEPGGGTETQYF
CDR3 DNA: TGTGCCAGCAGCGGAGAGCCTGGCGGTGGGACGGAGACCCAGTACTTC

V gene: TRBV18
clone size: .
D gene: .
J gene: TRBJ2-7
CDR3 protein: CASSPGDIYEQYF
CDR3 DNA: TGTGCCAGCTCACCAGGGGACATCTACGAGCAGTACTTC

V gene: TRBV7-8
clone size: few
D gene: .
J gene: TRBJ2-7
CDR3 protein: CASSLVSGDGPYF
CDR3 DNA: TGTGCCAGCAGCTTAGTTTCAGGGGACGGTCCGTACTTC

V gene: TRBV15
clone size: .
D gene: .
J gene: TRBJ2-7
CDR3 protein: CATSSRGTFPMEQYF
CDR3 DNA: TGTGCCACCAGCAGCAGAGGGACATTTCCTATGGAGCAGTACTTC

V gene: TRBV6-5
clone size: .
D gene: .
J gene: TRBJ1-1
CDR3 protein: CASSSPSLMTEAFF
CDR3 DNA: TGTGCCAGCAGCTCCCCAAGTCTAATGACTGAAGCTTTCTTT

V gene: TRBV30
clone size: few
D gene: .
J gene: TRBJ1-1
CDR3 protein: CALDRNTEAFF
CDR3 DNA: TGTGCCTTAGACCGGAACACTGAAGCTTTCTTT

V gene: TRBV4-3
clone size: .
D gene: .
J gene: TRBJ1-2
CDR3 protein: CASSQDRPGNYGYTF
CDR3 DNA: TGCGCCAGCAGCCAAGATAGGCCAGGCAACTATGGCTACACCTTC

V gene: TRBV11-2
clone size: .
D gene: .
J gene: TRBJ1-6
CDR3 protein: CASSPPAPPLHF
CDR3 DNA: TGTGCCAGCAGCCCACCTGCGCCACCCCTCCACTTT

V gene: TRBV5-1
clone size: .
D gene: .
J gene: TRBJ2-5
CDR3 protein: CASSHPAPWETQYF
CDR3 DNA: TGCGCCAGCAGCCACCCGGCCCCTTGGGAGACCCAGTACTTC

V gene: TRBV5-6
clone size: .
D gene: .
J gene: TRBJ2-7
CDR3 protein: CASSLGLEGAYEQYF
CDR3 DNA: TGTGCCAGCAGCTTGGGCTTGGAGGGGGCTTACGAGCAGTACTTC

V gene: TRBV9
clone size: .
D gene: .
J gene: TRBJ2-6
CDR3 protein: CASSPLGLNVLTF
CDR3 DNA: TGTGCCAGCAGCCCCCTAGGCCTCAACGTCCTGACTTTC

V gene: TRBV2
clone size: .
D gene: TRBD1
J gene: TRBJ2-1
CDR3 protein: CASSPTGGSYNEQFF
CDR3 DNA: TGTGCCAGCAGTCCCACAGGGGGCTCTTACAATGAGCAGTTCTTC

V gene: TRBV11-2
clone size: .
D gene: .
J gene: TRBJ1-4
CDR3 protein: CASSPPNRRVEKLFF
CDR3 DNA: TGTGCCAGCAGCCCTCCCAACAGGCGGGTTGAAAAACTGTTTTTT

V gene: TRBV19
clone size: .
D gene: .
J gene: TRBJ1-6
CDR3 protein: CASSIDGSINSPLHF
CDR3 DNA: TGTGCCAGTAGTATTGATGGGTCCATCAATTCACCCCTCCACTTT

V gene: TRBV30
clone size: .
D gene: .
J gene: TRBJ1-1
CDR3 protein: CAWSPGQRAEAFF
CDR3 DNA: TGTGCCTGGAGTCCAGGACAGAGAGCTGAAGCTTTCTTT

V gene: TRBV30
clone size: once
D gene: .
J gene: TRBJ2-1
CDR3 protein: CAWSVGNEQFF
CDR3 DNA: TGTGCCTGGAGTGTCGGGAATGAGCAGTTCTTC

V gene: TRBV4-1
clone size: few
D gene: .
J gene: TRBJ1-1
CDR3 protein: CASSQRGNTEAFF
CDR3 DNA: TGCGCCAGCAGCCAACGAGGGAACACTGAAGCTTTCTTT

V gene: TRBV6-4
clone size: .
D gene: .
J gene: TRBJ1-1
CDR3 protein: CASSDSPGSTEAFF
CDR3 DNA: TGTGCCAGCAGTGACTCACCAGGGTCCACTGAAGCTTTCTTT

V gene: TRBV7-9
clone size: .
D gene: TRBD1
J gene: TRBJ1-4
CDR3 protein: CASSLVGTGVEKLFF
CDR3 DNA: TGTGCCAGCAGCTTAGTGGGGACAGGGGTTGAAAAACTGTTTTTT

V gene: TRBV11-2
clone size: .
D gene: .
J gene: TRBJ1-2
CDR3 protein: CASSLGHLGYGYTF
CDR3 DNA: TGTGCCAGCAGCTTGGGACACCTTGGCTATGGCTACACCTTC

V gene: TRBV11-2
clone size: .
D gene: .
J gene: TRBJ2-7
CDR3 protein: CASSFTQAVYEQYF
CDR3 DNA: TGTGCCAGCAGCTTTACCCAGGCGGTCTACGAGCAGTACTTC

V gene: TRBV4-1
clone size: .
D gene: .
J gene: TRBJ2-5
CDR3 protein: CASSQDSTAETQYF
CDR3 DNA: TGCGCCAGCAGCCAAGACTCCACTGCGGAGACCCAGTACTTC

V gene: TRBV28
clone size: once
D gene: TRBD2
J gene: TRBJ2-1
CDR3 protein: CASSWRGAYNEQFF
CDR3 DNA: TGTGCCAGCAGTTGGCGGGGGGCCTACAATGAGCAGTTCTTC

V gene: TRBV19
clone size: .
D gene: .
J gene: TRBJ1-1
CDR3 protein: CASSWGWGTEAFF
CDR3 DNA: TGTGCCAGTAGTTGGGGGTGGGGAACTGAAGCTTTCTTT

V gene: TRBV25-1
clone size: .
D gene: .
J gene: TRBJ1-2
CDR3 protein: CASSLRGFYGYTF
CDR3 DNA: TGTGCCAGCAGCCTCAGGGGATTCTATGGCTACACCTTC

V gene: TRBV7-9
clone size: .
D gene: .
J gene: TRBJ2-7
CDR3 protein: CASSGQSPYEQYF
CDR3 DNA: TGTGCCAGCAGCGGACAGTCCCCCTACGAGCAGTACTTC

V gene: TRBV11-2
clone size: .
D gene: .
J gene: TRBJ2-1
CDR3 protein: CASSLEGVLIAYNEQFF
CDR3 DNA: TGTGCCAGCAGCTTAGAGGGAGTGTTAATCGCCTACAATGAGCAGTTCTTC

V gene: TRBV27
clone size: .
D gene: .
J gene: TRBJ2-1
CDR3 protein: CASSPDPASSYNEQFF
CDR3 DNA: TGTGCCAGCAGTCCTGACCCGGCGAGCTCCTACAATGAGCAGTTCTTC

V gene: TRBV4-1
clone size: .
D gene: .
J gene: TRBJ1-1
CDR3 protein: CASSQEAGDNTEAFF
CDR3 DNA: TGCGCCAGCAGCCAAGAAGCAGGGGATAACACTGAAGCTTTCTTT

V gene: TRBV19
clone size: .
D gene: TRBD2
J gene: TRBJ2-7
CDR3 protein: CASSIGLAISYEQYF
CDR3 DNA: TGTGCCAGTAGTATCGGACTAGCGATCTCCTACGAGCAGTACTTC

V gene: TRBV4-3
clone size: .
D gene: .
J gene: TRBJ2-2
CDR3 protein: CASSQDDRPLAGELFF
CDR3 DNA: TGCGCCAGCAGCCAAGACGACCGCCCCTTGGCCGGGGAGCTGTTTTTT

V gene: TRBV14
clone size: once
D gene: TRBD1
J gene: TRBJ2-7
CDR3 protein: CASSQEVGTGISGQYF
CDR3 DNA: TGTGCCAGCAGCCAAGAGGTCGGGACAGGGATTTCTGGGCAGTACTTC

V gene: TRBV6-6
clone size: .
D gene: TRBD2
J gene: TRBJ2-1
CDR3 protein: CASSYLGEGAYNEQFF
CDR3 DNA: TGTGCCAGCAGTTACTTGGGGGAGGGCGCCTACAATGAGCAGTTCTTC

V gene: TRBV5-6
clone size: once
D gene: .
J gene: TRBJ1-4
CDR3 protein: CASSLAPGENEKLFF
CDR3 DNA: TGTGCCAGCAGCTTGGCCCCGGGAGAGAATGAAAAACTGTTTTTT

V gene: TRBV6-5
clone size: .
D gene: .
J gene: TRBJ1-2
CDR3 protein: CASSLQGNWGYTF
CDR3 DNA: TGTGCCAGCAGCCTACAGGGTAACTGGGGCTACACCTTC

V gene: TRBV13
clone size: .
D gene: .
J gene: TRBJ2-7
CDR3 protein: CASQIRPYEQYF
CDR3 DNA: TGTGCCAGCCAAATTCGCCCTTACGAGCAGTACTTC

V gene: TRBV7-9
clone size: .
D gene: TRBD1
J gene: TRBJ1-4
CDR3 protein: CASSFIQGAEKLFF
CDR3 DNA: TGTGCCAGCAGCTTTATACAGGGGGCTGAAAAACTGTTTTTT

V gene: TRBV28
clone size: .
D gene: TRBD2
J gene: TRBJ2-5
CDR3 protein: CASTLAGGPETQYF
CDR3 DNA: TGTGCCAGCACTCTAGCGGGGGGGCCGGAGACCCAGTACTTC